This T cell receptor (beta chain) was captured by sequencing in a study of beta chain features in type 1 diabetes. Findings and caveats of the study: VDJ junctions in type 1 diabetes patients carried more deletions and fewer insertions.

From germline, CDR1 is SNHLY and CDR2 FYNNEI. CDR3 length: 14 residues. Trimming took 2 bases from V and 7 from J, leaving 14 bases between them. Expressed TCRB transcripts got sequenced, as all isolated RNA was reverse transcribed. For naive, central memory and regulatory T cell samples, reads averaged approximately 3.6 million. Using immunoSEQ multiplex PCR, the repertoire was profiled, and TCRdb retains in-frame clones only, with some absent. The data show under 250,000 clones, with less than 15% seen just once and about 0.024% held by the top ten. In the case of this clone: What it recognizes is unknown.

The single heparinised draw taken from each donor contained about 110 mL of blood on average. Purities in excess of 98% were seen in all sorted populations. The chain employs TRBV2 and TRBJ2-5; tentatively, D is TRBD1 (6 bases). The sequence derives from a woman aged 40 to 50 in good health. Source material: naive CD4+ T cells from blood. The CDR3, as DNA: TGTGCCAGCAGTGAAACAGGACAGTACGGGACCCAGTACTTC. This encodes CASSETGQYGTQYF.